This T cell receptor beta chain was found in a study of T cell responses to AZD1222 COVID-19 vaccine. This clone was recorded only once. The table came from immunoSEQ multiplex PCR; TCRdb's copy has only in-frame clones and leaves some out. The sample gives roughly 97,000 clones, over 75% of which show up once; about 8.7% is in the top ten. The sequence was collected from an adult in good health. The sample was peripheral blood, taken on day 0 of AZD1222 vaccination.

CDR3 amino acids: CASSKPAYGYTF. The CDR3 nucleotides are TGTGCCAGCAGCAAACCAGCATATGGCTACACCTTC. This chain joins TRBV12-3 or TRBV12-4 and TRBJ1-2; D is unclear. The CDR3 length is 12 residues. The V and J ends lost 6 bases and 5 bases respectively, with 10 bases between them.